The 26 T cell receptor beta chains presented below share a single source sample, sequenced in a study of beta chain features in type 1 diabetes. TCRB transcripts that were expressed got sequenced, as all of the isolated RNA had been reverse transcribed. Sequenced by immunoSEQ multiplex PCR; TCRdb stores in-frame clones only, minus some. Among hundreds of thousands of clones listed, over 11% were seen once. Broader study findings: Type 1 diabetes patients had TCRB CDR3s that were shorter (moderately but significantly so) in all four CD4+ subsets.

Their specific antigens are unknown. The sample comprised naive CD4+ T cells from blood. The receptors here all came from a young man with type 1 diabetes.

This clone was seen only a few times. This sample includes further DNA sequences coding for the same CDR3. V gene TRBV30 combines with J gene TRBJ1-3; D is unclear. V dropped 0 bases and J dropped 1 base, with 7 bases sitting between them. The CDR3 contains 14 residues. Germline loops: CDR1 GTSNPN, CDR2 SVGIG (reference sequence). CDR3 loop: CAWSVTGSGNTIYF. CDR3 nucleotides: TGTGCCTGGAGTGTTACGGGTTCTGGAAACACCATATATTTT. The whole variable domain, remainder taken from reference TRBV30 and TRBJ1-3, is SQTIHQWPATLVQPVGSPLSLECTVEGTSNPNLYWYRQAAGRGLQLLFYSVGIGQISSEVPQNLSASRPQDRQFILSSKKLLLSDSGFYLCAWSVTGSGNTIYFGEGSWLTVV.

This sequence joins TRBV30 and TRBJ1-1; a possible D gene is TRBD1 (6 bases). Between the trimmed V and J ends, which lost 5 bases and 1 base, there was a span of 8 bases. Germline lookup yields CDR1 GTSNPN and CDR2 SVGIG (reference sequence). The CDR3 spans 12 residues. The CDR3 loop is CAWGQPNTEAFF. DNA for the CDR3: TGTGCCTGGGGACAGCCGAACACTGAAGCTTTCTTT.

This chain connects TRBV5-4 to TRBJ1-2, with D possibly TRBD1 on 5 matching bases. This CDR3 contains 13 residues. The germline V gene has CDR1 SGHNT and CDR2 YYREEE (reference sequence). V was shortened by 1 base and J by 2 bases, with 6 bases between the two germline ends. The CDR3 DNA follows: TGTGCCAGCAGCTTGCGGGGGAACTATGGCTACACCTTC. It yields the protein CASSLRGNYGYTF.

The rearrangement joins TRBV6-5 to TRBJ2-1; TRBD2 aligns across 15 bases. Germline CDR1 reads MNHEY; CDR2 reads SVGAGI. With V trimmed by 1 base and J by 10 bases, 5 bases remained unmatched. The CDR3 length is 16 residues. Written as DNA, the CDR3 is TGTGCCAGCAGTTACTACGGGACTAGCGGGAGGAGGGAGCAGTTCTTC. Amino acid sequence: CASSYYGTSGRREQFF.

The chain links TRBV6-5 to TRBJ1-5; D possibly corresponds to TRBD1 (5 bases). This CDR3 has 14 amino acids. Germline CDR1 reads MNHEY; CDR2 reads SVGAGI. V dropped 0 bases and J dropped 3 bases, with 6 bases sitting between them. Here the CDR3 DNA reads TGTGCCAGCAGTTACTCAGGGGTCAATCAGCCCCAGCATTTT. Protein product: CASSYSGVNQPQHF.

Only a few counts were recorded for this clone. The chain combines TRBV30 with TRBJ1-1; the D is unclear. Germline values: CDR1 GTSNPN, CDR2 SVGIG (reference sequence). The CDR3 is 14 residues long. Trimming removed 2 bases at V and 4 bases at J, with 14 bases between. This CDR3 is CAWSPPVWGTEAFF. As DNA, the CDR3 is TGTGCCTGGAGTCCCCCCGTTTGGGGCACTGAAGCTTTCTTT.

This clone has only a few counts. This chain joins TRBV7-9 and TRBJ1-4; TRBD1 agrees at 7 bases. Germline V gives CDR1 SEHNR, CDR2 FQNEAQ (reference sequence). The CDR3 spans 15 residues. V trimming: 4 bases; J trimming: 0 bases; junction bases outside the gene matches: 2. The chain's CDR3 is CASSSQGATNEKLFF. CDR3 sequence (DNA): TGTGCCAGCAGCTCCCAGGGGGCAACTAATGAAAAACTGTTTTTT. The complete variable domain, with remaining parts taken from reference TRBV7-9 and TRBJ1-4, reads DTGVSQNPRHKITKRGQNVTFRCDPISEHNRLYWYRQTLGQGPEFLTYFQNEAQLEKSRLLSDRFSAERPKGSFSTLEIQRTEQGDSAMYLCASSSQGATNEKLFFGSGTQLSVL.

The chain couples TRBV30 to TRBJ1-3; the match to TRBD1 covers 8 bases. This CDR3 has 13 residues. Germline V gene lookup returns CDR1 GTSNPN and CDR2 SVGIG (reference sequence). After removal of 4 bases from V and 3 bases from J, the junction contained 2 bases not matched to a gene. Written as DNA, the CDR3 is TGTGCCTGGAACAGGGGGGGTGGAAACACCATATATTTT. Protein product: CAWNRGGGNTIYF.

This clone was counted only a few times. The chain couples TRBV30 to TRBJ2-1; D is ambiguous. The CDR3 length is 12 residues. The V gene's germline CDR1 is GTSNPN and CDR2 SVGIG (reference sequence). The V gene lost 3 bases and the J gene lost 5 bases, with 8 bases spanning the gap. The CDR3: CAWSRENNEQFF. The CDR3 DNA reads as TGTGCCTGGAGCCGAGAGAACAATGAGCAGTTCTTC. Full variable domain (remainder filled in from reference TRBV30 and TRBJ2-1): SQTIHQWPATLVQPVGSPLSLECTVEGTSNPNLYWYRQAAGRGLQLLFYSVGIGQISSEVPQNLSASRPQDRQFILSSKKLLLSDSGFYLCAWSRENNEQFFGPGTRLTVL.

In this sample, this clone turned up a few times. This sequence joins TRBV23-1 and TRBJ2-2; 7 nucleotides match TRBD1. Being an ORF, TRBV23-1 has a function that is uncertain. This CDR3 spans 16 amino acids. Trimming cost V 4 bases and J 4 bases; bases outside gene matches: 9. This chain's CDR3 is CASSPPTGTSTGELFF. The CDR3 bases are TGCGCCAGCAGTCCCCCGACAGGGACGAGCACCGGGGAGCTGTTTTTT.

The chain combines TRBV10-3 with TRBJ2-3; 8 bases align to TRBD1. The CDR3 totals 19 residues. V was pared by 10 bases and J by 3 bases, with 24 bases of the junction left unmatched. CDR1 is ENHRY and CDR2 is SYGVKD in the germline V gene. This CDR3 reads CATKDRGIAGGPLTDTQYF. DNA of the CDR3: TGTGCCACAAAAGATCGGGGGATTGCAGGGGGCCCCTTAACAGATACGCAGTATTTT.

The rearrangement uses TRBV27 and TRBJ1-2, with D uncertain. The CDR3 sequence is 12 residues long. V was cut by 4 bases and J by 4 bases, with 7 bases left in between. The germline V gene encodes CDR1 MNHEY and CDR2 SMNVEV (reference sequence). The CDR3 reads CASSSVPYGYTF. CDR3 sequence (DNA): TGTGCCAGCAGTTCGGTGCCCTATGGCTACACCTTC.

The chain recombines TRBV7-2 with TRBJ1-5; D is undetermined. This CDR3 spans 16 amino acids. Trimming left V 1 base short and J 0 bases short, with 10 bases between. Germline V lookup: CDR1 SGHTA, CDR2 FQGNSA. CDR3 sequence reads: CASSLEQPTSNQPQHF. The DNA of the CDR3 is TGTGCCAGCAGCTTAGAGCAGCCTACTAGCAATCAGCCCCAGCATTTT.

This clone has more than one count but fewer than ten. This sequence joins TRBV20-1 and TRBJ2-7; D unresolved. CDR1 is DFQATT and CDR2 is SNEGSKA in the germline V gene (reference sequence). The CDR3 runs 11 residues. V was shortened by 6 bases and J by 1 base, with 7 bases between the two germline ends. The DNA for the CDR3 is TGCAGTGCCCCCTGGTCCTACGAGCAGTACTTC. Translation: CSAPWSYEQYF.

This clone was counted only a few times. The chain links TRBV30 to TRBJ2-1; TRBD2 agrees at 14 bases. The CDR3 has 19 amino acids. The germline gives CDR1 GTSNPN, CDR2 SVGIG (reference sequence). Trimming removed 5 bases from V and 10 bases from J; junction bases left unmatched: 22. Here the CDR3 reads CAWVTQTSGRVRGLGEQFF. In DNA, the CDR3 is TGTGCCTGGGTGACCCAGACTAGCGGGAGGGTCCGAGGTTTAGGGGAGCAGTTCTTC.

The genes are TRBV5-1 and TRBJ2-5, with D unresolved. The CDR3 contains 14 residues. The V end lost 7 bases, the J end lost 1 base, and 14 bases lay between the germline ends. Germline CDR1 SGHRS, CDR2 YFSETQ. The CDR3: CASGYSSTQETQYF. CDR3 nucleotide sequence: TGCGCCAGCGGATACAGCTCGACCCAAGAGACCCAGTACTTC.

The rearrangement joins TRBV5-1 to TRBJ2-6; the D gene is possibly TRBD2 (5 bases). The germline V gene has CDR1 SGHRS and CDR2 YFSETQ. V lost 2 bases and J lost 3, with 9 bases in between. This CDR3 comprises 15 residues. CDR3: CASSFVGSGANVLTF. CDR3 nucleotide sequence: TGCGCCAGCAGCTTCGTTGGGAGTGGGGCCAACGTCCTGACTTTC. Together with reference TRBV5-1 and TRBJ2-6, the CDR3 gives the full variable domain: KAGVTQTPRYLIKTRGQQVTLSCSPISGHRSVSWYQQTPGQGLQFLFEYFSETQRNKGNFPGRFSGRQFSNSRSEMNVSTLELGDSALYLCASSFVGSGANVLTFGAGSRLTVL.

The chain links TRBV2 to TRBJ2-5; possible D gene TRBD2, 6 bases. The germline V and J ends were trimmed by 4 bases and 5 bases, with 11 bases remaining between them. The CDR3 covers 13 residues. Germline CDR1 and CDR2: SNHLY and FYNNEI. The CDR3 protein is CASSVGGFETQYF. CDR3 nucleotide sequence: TGTGCCAGCAGTGTTGGGGGGTTCGAGACCCAGTACTTC.

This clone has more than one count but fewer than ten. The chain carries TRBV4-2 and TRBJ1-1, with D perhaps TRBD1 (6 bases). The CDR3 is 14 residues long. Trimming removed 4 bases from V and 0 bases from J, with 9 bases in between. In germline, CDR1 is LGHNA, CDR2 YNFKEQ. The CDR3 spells CASSLTGMNTEAFF. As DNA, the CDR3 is TGTGCCAGCAGCCTGACAGGTATGAACACTGAAGCTTTCTTT.

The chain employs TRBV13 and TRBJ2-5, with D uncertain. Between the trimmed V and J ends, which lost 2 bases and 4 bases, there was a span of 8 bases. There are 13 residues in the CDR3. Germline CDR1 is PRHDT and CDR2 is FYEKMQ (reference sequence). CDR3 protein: CASSLRRLETQYF. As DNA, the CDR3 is TGTGCCAGCAGCTTACGTCGACTAGAGACCCAGTACTTC. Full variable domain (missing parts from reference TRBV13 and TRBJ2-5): AAGVIQSPRHLIKEKRETATLKCYPIPRHDTVYWYQQGPGQDPQFLISFYEKMQSDKGSIPDRFSAQQFSDYHSELNMSSLELGDSALYFCASSLRRLETQYFGPGTRLLVL.

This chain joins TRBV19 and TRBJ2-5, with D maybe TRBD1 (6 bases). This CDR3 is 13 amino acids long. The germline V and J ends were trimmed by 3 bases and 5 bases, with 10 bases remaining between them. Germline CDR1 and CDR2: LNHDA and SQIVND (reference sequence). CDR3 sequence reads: CASSMLGAETQYF. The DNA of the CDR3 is TGTGCCAGTAGTATGTTGGGGGCGGAGACCCAGTACTTC.

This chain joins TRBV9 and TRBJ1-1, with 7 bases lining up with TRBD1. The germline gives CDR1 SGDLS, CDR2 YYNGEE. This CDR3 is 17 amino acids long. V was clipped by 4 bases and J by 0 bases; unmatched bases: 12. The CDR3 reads CASSPYPDRRMNTEAFF. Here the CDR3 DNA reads TGTGCCAGCAGCCCGTATCCGGACAGGAGGATGAACACTGAAGCTTTCTTT.

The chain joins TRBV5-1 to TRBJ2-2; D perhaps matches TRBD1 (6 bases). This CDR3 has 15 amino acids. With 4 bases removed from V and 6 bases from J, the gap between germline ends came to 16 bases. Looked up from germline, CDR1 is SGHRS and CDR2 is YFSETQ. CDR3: CASSTTNDRPGELFF. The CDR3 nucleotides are TGCGCCAGCAGCACCACTAACGACAGGCCCGGGGAGCTGTTTTTT.

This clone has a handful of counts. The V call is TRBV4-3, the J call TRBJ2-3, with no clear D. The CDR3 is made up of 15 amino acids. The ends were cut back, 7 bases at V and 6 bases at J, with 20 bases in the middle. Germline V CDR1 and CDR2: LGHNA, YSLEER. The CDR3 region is CASTRNPSDLDTQYF. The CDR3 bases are TGCGCCAGCACCCGGAACCCCTCTGACCTCGATACGCAGTATTTT.

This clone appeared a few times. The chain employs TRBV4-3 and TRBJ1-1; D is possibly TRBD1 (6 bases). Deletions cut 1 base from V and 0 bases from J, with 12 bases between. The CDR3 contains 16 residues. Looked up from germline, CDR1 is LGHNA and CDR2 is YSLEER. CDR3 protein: CASSQVKGGMNTEAFF. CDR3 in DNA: TGCGCCAGCAGCCAAGTTAAAGGGGGAATGAACACTGAAGCTTTCTTT.

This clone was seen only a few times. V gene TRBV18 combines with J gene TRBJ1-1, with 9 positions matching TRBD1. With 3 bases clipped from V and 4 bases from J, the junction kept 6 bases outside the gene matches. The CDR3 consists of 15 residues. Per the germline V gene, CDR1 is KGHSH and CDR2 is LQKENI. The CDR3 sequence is CASSPTDRGGTEAFF. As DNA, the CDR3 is TGTGCCAGCTCACCTACGGACAGGGGTGGCACTGAAGCTTTCTTT.